The entry below gives a single T cell receptor beta chain sequence along with its context. The antigen is unknown. CDR3 length equals 11 residues. The ends were cut back, 5 bases at V and 13 bases at J, with 12 bases in the middle. The germline V gene has CDR1 SGHVS and CDR2 FQNEAQ. This sample stems from a study of CD8 T cells in ankylosing spondylitis. Findings of the study overall: Disease-linked clones displayed a CD8+ phenotype and appeared relatively rarely in peripheral blood. Clones linked to disease were reported to show significant enrichment in matched ankylosing spondylitis synovial fluid. In ankylosing spondylitis blood, a motif of roughly 8 highly homologous TCR beta variants appeared characteristic.

Researchers built TCR beta libraries using quantitative 5'-RACE with molecular barcodes. TCRdb ran MiXCR on the 5' RACE reads and lists one entry per CDR3 protein. Seen here are about 300,000 distinct CDR3 sequences, around 21% observed once, and the top ten hold 3.5%. What was sequenced was blood, either unsorted or a sorted T cell fraction (not recorded which). The clonotype was recovered from a female donor with ankylosing spondylitis or in good health (not recorded which). The V and J genes are TRBV7-8 and TRBJ2-1, with a tentative D call TRBD1 (5 bases). The CDR3 region is CASSPLGLQFF. The CDR3 nucleotides are TGTGCCAGCAGCCCCTTGGGGCTTCAGTTCTTC.